What follows are 21 T cell receptor beta chains derived from one specimen sequenced in a study of neurological immune-mediated disorders. TCRdb re-called the 5' RACE reads through MiXCR, storing one row per CDR3 protein. The sample lists about 62,000 distinct CDR3 sequences; about 3.5% were seen once. The material sequenced was PBMCs. These TCRs come from a woman between 50 and 59 years old with multiple sclerosis.

The J gene is TRBJ1-1, the V gene TRBV3-1, with D hard to call. Germline CDR1 is LGHDT and CDR2 is YNNKEL (reference sequence). CDR3 length: 12 residues. Trimming took off 6 bases at V and 5 bases at J, with 10 bases between the two ends. CDR3 DNA: TGTGCCAGCAGTCAATTGGGGACTGAAGCTTTCTTT. It encodes CASSQLGTEAFF. The full variable domain, its missing parts supplied by reference TRBV3-1 and TRBJ1-1, is DTAVSQTPKYLVTQMGNDKSIKCEQNLGHDTMYWYKQDSKKFLKIMFSYNNKELIINETVPNRFSPKSPDKAHLNLHINSLELGDSAVYFCASSQLGTEAFFGQGTRLTVV.

This clonotype has a count of ten or more. The J gene is TRBJ2-5, the V gene TRBV29-1; maybe TRBD2 (6 bases). This CDR3 contains 14 residues. The germline V gene encodes CDR1 SQVTM and CDR2 ANQGSEA. V was cut by 0 bases and J by 5 bases, with 13 bases left in between. CDR3 sequence reads: CSVEETGLEETQYF. CDR3 nucleotide sequence: TGCAGCGTTGAAGAGACGGGACTGGAGGAGACCCAGTACTTC.

At least ten counts were recorded for this clonotype. The CDR3 DNA reads TGTGCCAGCAGCTCCGCAAGTCCCGAGCAGTACTTC. This gives the protein CASSSASPEQYF. The chain links TRBV7-9 to TRBJ2-7; D remains unclear. The CDR3 has 12 amino acids. V was cut by 4 bases and J by 6 bases, with 10 bases left in between. The V gene's germline CDR1 is SEHNR and CDR2 FQNEAQ (reference sequence).

This clonotype has a count of ten or more. This rearrangement joins TRBV12-3 or TRBV12-4 to TRBJ1-2; TRBD1 matches 10 bases. The CDR3 length is 14 residues. Trimming removed 1 base from V and 8 bases from J; junction bases left unmatched: 4. In nucleotides, the CDR3 is TGTGCCAGCAGTTTAGGACAGGGGGCGACGGGCTACACCTTC. Its protein is CASSLGQGATGYTF.

There are many counts of this clonotype. The chain joins TRBV5-1 to TRBJ2-5; D is ambiguous. Per the germline V gene, CDR1 is SGHRS and CDR2 is YFSETQ. V gave up 0 bases and J gave up 1 base, with 4 bases separating them. CDR3 length: 13 residues. The CDR3 loop is CASSLDSQETQYF. DNA of the CDR3: TGCGCCAGCAGCTTGGACAGCCAAGAGACCCAGTACTTC.

This clonotype appeared many times. The chain is built from TRBV7-9 and TRBJ2-1; TRBD1 is a possible D gene (6 bases). CDR3 size: 16 residues. V lost 5 bases, J lost 7 bases, and 21 bases lay in between. Germline V gene sequence: CDR1 SEHNR, CDR2 FQNEAQ (reference sequence). CDR3 sequence: CASSPPRGTGQNEQFF. The CDR3 DNA sequence: TGTGCCAGCAGCCCGCCGAGGGGGACGGGGCAAAATGAGCAGTTCTTC.

This clonotype was found many times. This chain connects TRBV6-2 or TRBV6-3 to TRBJ1-1; a possible D gene is TRBD1 (6 bases). Trimming took off 7 bases at V and 4 bases at J, with 10 bases between the two ends. Germline lookup yields CDR1 MNHEY and CDR2 SVGEGT. The CDR3 is 12 amino acids. The CDR3 DNA follows: TGTGCCAGCACCGAGGGGGGCACTGAAGCTTTCTTT. Amino acids: CASTEGGTEAFF.

Ten or more counts support this clonotype. The V gene is TRBV20-1, the J gene TRBJ2-3; 7 nucleotides align to TRBD2. The CDR3 has 15 amino acids. Germline V lookup: CDR1 DFQATT, CDR2 SNEGSKA (reference sequence). The junction had 3 bases not matched to a gene; V was cut back by 0 bases and J by 0 bases. The CDR3 DNA sequence: TGCAGTGCTAGAGATGCGGGACTAAGCACAGATACGCAGTATTTT. This encodes CSARDAGLSTDTQYF.

This clonotype was picked up many times. The chain uses TRBV5-5 and TRBJ1-1; D is possibly TRBD1 (5 bases). The CDR3 has 13 residues. V dropped 4 bases and J dropped 4 bases, with 11 bases sitting between them. Germline V gives CDR1 SGHKS, CDR2 YYEKEE (reference sequence). The CDR3 loop is CASSQTEATEAFF. The CDR3 DNA reads TGTGCCAGCAGCCAGACAGAGGCCACTGAAGCTTTCTTT.

This clonotype was counted at least ten times. This chain links TRBV7-2 with TRBJ1-1; D unresolved. This CDR3 comprises 14 residues. Germline-derived CDR1 and CDR2 are SGHTA and FQGNSA. The V end was cut by 1 base, the J end by 1 base, with 7 bases between. The CDR3 sequence: CASSLGRENTEAFF. The CDR3 DNA is TGTGCCAGCAGCTTAGGGCGAGAGAACACTGAAGCTTTCTTT.

This clonotype has only a few counts. A much more abundant neighbour one base away suggests this may be a read error. The chain uses TRBV20-1 and TRBJ2-2; TRBD1 might be the D (6 bases). This CDR3 has 15 residues. V lost 4 bases and J 2 bases, leaving 14 bases between the germline ends. Per the germline V gene, CDR1 is DFQATT and CDR2 is SNEGSKA (reference sequence). This chain's CDR3 is CSAKKGVLNTGELFF. As DNA, the CDR3 is TGCAGTGCTAAAAAGGGGGTATTAAACACCGGGGAGCTGTTTTTT.

This clonotype came up many times. The V call is TRBV7-2, the J call TRBJ2-7, with unresolved D. With 8 bases removed from V and 3 bases from J, the gap between germline ends came to 8 bases. The V gene's germline CDR1 is SGHTA and CDR2 FQGNSA. The CDR3 has 11 amino acids. The CDR3 loop is CASGSVYEQYF. CDR3 DNA: TGTGCCAGCGGGTCCGTCTACGAGCAGTACTTC.

Concerning this clonotype itself: An end of the junction differs from the germline gene, which may be a read error. The chain employs TRBV20-1 and TRBJ1-6, with 7 bases aligning to TRBD1. This CDR3 is built from 16 residues. Germline V lookup: CDR1 DFQATT, CDR2 SNEGSKA (reference sequence). This CDR3 reads CSAGDRRGGHNSPLHF. CDR3 nucleotides: TGCAGTGCTGGAGATCGTAGAGGGGGCCATAATTCACCCCTCCACTTT.

This clonotype was detected only a few times. The chain joins TRBV6-1 to TRBJ1-1; D is possibly TRBD1 (5 bases). Trimming took off 7 bases at V and 0 bases at J, with 12 bases between the two ends. CDR1 MNHNS and CDR2 SASEGT come from the germline V gene. The CDR3 is made up of 14 amino acids. CDR3 bases: TGTGCCAGCACCGAGGGGCCGGTGAACACTGAAGCTTTCTTT. It codes for CASTEGPVNTEAFF.

The chain employs TRBV7-2 and TRBJ1-2; D possibly corresponds to TRBD1 (6 bases). There are 16 residues in the CDR3. Trimming stripped 5 bases from V and 2 bases from J, with 18 bases between. Germline V gene lookup returns CDR1 SGHTA and CDR2 FQGNSA. CDR3 loop: CASSPGGAVGNYGYTF. The CDR3 bases are TGTGCCAGCAGCCCGGGGGGGGCAGTTGGGAACTATGGCTACACCTTC.

This clonotype was seen many times. The V and J genes are TRBV2 and TRBJ2-6, with no clear D. Germline lookup yields CDR1 SNHLY and CDR2 FYNNEI. The V and J ends lost 7 bases and 6 bases respectively, with 19 bases between them. The CDR3 spans 16 residues. CDR3 in DNA: TGTGCCAGCACCTTCGGACGGGCCTCCCAGGCCAACGTCCTGACTTTC. Protein sequence: CASTFGRASQANVLTF.

This clonotype has a count of ten or more. This sequence joins TRBV5-6 and TRBJ2-3; D is tentatively TRBD1 or TRBD2 (5 bases each). This CDR3 has 16 residues. The V end lost 1 base, the J end lost 2 bases, and 14 bases lay between the germline ends. The germline V gene encodes CDR1 SGHDT and CDR2 YYEEEE. The DNA for the CDR3 is TGTGCCAGCAGCTTGATAACGGGGCCTTCCACAGATACGCAGTATTTT. It codes for CASSLITGPSTDTQYF.

This clonotype was detected ten times or more. The chain links TRBV7-2 to TRBJ1-6; D is undetermined. Germline V lookup: CDR1 SGHTA, CDR2 FQGNSA. The CDR3 spans 15 residues. V lost 5 bases and J 5 bases, leaving 13 bases between the germline ends. Here the CDR3 DNA reads TGTGCCAGCAGCCCGGCGCGGGTGGATAATTCACCCCTCCACTTT. This sequence encodes CASSPARVDNSPLHF.

This clonotype was recorded at least ten times. The rearrangement links TRBV7-9 to TRBJ2-1; D unclear. V was shortened by 6 bases and J by 6 bases, with 9 bases between the two germline ends. This CDR3 contains 12 residues. CDR1 SEHNR and CDR2 FQNEAQ come from the germline V gene (reference sequence). CDR3 amino acids: CASRSTLNEQFF. The CDR3 DNA reads TGTGCCAGCAGATCGACCCTCAATGAGCAGTTCTTC.

This clonotype was observed at least ten times. J is TRBJ2-4 and V is TRBV4-3, with 12 bases lining up with TRBD2. This CDR3 spans 16 amino acids. J gave up 6 bases and V 4 bases, and 7 bases lay outside the gene matches. Germline loops: CDR1 LGHNA, CDR2 YSLEER. CDR3 residues: CASSPSGRAGGNIQYF. DNA of the CDR3: TGCGCCAGCAGCCCTAGCGGGAGGGCCGGAGGAAACATTCAGTACTTC.

As DNA, the CDR3 is TGTGCCTGGACGGGGGGACTAGCGGGAGCGATCGGGGAGCTGTTTTTT. It specifies CAWTGGLAGAIGELFF. This chain connects TRBV30 to TRBJ2-2, with TRBD2 identical over 14 bases. This CDR3 comprises 16 residues. The germline gives CDR1 GTSNPN, CDR2 SVGIG (reference sequence). Trimming took 4 bases from V and 7 from J; bases not matched to a gene: 8.